This TCR beta chain came from a study of identical twins. This clonotype has ten or more counts. In germline, CDR1 is DFQATT, CDR2 SNEGSKA (reference sequence). The CDR3 covers 16 residues. The ends lost 0 bases at V and 4 bases at J; junction bases unmatched: 4. MiXCR, applied by TCRdb to the 5' RACE reads, yields one record per CDR3 protein. The sample includes hundreds of thousands of distinct CDR3 sequences, approximately 9% seen only once; the top ten take around 5.1%. This receptor was obtained from a young woman in good health. This chain links TRBV20-1 with TRBJ2-1; TRBD2 matches at 12 bases. The material sequenced was memory (CD45RO+) T cells sorted from blood. CDR3 nucleotide sequence: TGCAGTGCTAGAGATCAGCTAGCGGGAGGGTACAATGAGCAGTTCTTC. Translated: CSARDQLAGGYNEQFF.